This T cell receptor beta chain was captured by sequencing in a study of T cells in Graves' hyperthyroidism and ophthalmopathy. General study results and limits: Stable hyperthyroidism and ophthalmopathy were separated using 13 V-J signatures. Most thyroid clonotypes with frequency above 0.001 were detected in blood. The model identified upcoming ophthalmopathy a median roughly 6.5 months ahead of onset.

Researchers took RNA transcripts and amplified the TCR beta CDR3 regions from them. During a first-round RT-PCR of the TCR CDR3, the HTBI primer set was used. TCRdb used MiXCR to reprocess the multiplex PCR reads, holding one entry per CDR3 protein. The table includes more than 500,000 distinct CDR3 sequences, about 43% detected once. Any patient presenting with uncontrolled infection, other autoimmune disease, pregnancy or lactation was left out. This clonotype was counted many times. Antigen unknown. The CDR3 extends over 13 amino acids. Germline lookup yields CDR1 MGHRA and CDR2 YSYEKL. V lost 4 bases and J 9 bases, leaving 13 bases between the germline ends.

V is TRBV4-1 and J is TRBJ1-5; D is unclear. Material: peripheral blood or thyroid tissue (not recorded which). This TCR was recovered from an adult woman with Graves' disease, either hyperthyroidism or ophthalmopathy (not recorded which). The CDR3 spells CASSPSDQSPQHF. CDR3 DNA sequence: TGCGCCAGCAGCCCCTCTGATCAGTCGCCCCAGCATTTT.